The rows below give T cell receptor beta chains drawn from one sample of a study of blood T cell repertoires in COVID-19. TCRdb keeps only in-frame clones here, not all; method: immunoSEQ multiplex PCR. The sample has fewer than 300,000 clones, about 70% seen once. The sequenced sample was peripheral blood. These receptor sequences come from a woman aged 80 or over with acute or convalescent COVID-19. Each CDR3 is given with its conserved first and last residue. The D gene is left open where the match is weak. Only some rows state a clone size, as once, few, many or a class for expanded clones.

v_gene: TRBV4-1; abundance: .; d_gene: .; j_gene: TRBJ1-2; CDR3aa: CASSQQGVDGYTF; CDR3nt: TGCGCCAGCAGCCAACAGGGTGTGGATGGCTACACCTTC
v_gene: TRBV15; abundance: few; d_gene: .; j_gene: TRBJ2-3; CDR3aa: CATSSLLNTQYF; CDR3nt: TGTGCCACCAGCAGTCTCCTAAATACGCAGTATTTT
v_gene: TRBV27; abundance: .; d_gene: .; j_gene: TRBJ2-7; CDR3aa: CASSLGTGYEQYF; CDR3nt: TGTGCCAGCAGTTTAGGAACAGGGTACGAGCAGTACTTC
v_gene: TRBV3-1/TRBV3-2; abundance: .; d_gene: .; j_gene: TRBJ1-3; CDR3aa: CASSQGGGNSGNTIYF; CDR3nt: TGTGCCAGCAGCCAAGGGGGGGGGAACTCTGGAAACACCATATATTTT
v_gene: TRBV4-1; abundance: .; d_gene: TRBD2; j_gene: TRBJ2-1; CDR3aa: CASSQVPSGMSYNEQFF; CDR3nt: TGCGCCAGCAGCCAAGTCCCTAGCGGTATGTCCTACAATGAGCAGTTCTTC
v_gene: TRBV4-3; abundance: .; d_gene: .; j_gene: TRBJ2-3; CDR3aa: CASSQGGQRTDTQYF; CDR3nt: TGCGCCAGCAGCCAAGGCGGACAGCGCACAGATACGCAGTATTTT
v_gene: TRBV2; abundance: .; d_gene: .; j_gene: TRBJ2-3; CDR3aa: CSSRAQVSPITQYF; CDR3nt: TGTTCGTCCAGGGCCCAAGTCAGTCCCATTACGCAGTATTTT
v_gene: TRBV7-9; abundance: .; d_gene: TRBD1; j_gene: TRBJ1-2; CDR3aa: CASSLLRDRGNYGYTF; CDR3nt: TGTGCCAGCAGCTTATTGAGGGACAGGGGAAACTATGGCTACACCTTC
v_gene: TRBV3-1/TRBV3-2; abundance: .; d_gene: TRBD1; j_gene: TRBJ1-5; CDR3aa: CASSHLDRGRGGNQPQHF; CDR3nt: TGTGCCAGCAGCCATTTGGACAGGGGGCGAGGAGGCAATCAGCCCCAGCATTTT
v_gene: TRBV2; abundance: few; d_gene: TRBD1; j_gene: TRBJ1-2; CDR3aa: CASSELNRGGYTF; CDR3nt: TGTGCCAGCAGTGAATTGAACAGGGGTGGCTACACCTTC
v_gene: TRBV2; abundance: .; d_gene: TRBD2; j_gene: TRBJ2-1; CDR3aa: CASSVTGGGNEQFF; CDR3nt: TGTGCCAGCAGCGTCACTGGCGGGGGGAATGAGCAGTTCTTC
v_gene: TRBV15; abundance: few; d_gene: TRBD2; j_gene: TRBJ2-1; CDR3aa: CATSIFSGGNEQFF; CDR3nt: TGTGCCACCAGCATATTTAGCGGGGGGAATGAGCAGTTCTTC
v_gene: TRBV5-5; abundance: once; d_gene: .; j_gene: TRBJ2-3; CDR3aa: CASSFASRTSTDTQYF; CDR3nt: TGTGCCAGCAGCTTTGCTAGCCGAACTAGCACAGATACGCAGTATTTT
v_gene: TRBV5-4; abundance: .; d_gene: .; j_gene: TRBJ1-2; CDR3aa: CASSLGGGKANYGYTF; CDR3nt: TGTGCCAGCAGCTTGGGAGGGGGTAAGGCTAACTATGGCTACACCTTC
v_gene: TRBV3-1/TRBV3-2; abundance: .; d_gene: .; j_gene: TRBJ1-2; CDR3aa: CASSHYVDSRYGYTF; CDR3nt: TGTGCCAGCAGCCACTATGTCGACAGCAGATATGGCTACACCTTC
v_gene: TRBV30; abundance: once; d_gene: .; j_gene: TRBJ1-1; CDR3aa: CAQAPGTEAFF; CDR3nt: TGTGCCCAGGCCCCGGGGACTGAAGCTTTCTTT
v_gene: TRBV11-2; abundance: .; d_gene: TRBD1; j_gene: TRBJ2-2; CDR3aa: CASSFTGGNTGELFF; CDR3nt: TGTGCCAGCAGCTTCACAGGGGGAAACACCGGGGAGCTGTTTTTT
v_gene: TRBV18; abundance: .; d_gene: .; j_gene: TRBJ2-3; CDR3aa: CASSPTGGSDTQYF; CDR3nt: TGTGCCAGCTCACCAACGGGGGGCTCAGATACGCAGTATTTT
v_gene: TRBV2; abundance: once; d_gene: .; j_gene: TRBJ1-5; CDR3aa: CASSEAGRDNQPQHF; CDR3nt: TGTGCCAGCAGTGAAGCTGGCAGGGATAATCAGCCCCAGCATTTT
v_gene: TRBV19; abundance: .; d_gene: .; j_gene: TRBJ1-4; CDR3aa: CASKGTNEKLFF; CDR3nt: TGTGCCAGTAAGGGGACTAATGAAAAACTGTTTTTT
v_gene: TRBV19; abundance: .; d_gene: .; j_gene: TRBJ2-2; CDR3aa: CASSIGGRGNTGELFF; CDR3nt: TGTGCCAGTAGTATAGGGGGTCGGGGGAACACCGGGGAGCTGTTTTTT
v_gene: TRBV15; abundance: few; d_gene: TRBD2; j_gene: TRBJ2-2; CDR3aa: CATSPSGRGGTGELFF; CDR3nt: TGTGCCACCAGCCCTAGCGGGAGGGGTGGCACCGGGGAGCTGTTTTTT
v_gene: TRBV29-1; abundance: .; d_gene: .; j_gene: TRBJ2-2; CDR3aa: CSVTSSANTGELFF; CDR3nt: TGCAGCGTTACCAGTTCCGCGAACACCGGGGAGCTGTTTTTT
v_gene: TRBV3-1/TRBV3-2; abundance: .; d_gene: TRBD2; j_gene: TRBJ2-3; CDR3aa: CASSPPPGSGGEFSTDTQYF; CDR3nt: TGTGCCAGCAGTCCCCCCCCGGGTAGCGGGGGGGAGTTTAGCACAGATACGCAGTATTTT
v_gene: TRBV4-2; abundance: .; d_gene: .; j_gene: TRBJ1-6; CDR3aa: CASSQVWQGNSPLHF; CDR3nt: TGTGCCAGCAGCCAAGTCTGGCAGGGTAATTCACCCCTCCACTTT
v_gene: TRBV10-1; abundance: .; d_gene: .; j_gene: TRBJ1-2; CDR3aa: CASSESGGYNYGYTF; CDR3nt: TGCGCCAGCAGTGAGTCCGGGGGTTACAACTATGGCTACACCTTC
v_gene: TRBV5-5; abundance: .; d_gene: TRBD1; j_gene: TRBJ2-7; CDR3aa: CASSLGQGAAEQYF; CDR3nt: TGTGCCAGCAGCCTGGGACAGGGGGCAGCTGAGCAGTACTTC
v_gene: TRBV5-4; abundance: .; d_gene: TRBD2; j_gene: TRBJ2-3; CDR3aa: CASSLEPSGRTTDTQYF; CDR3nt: TGTGCCAGCAGCTTGGAGCCTAGCGGGAGGACCACAGATACGCAGTATTTT
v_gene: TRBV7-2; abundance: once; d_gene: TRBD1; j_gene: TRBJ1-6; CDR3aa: CASSLTGDNNSPLHF; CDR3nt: TGTGCCAGCAGCCTTACAGGGGACAATAATTCACCCCTCCACTTT
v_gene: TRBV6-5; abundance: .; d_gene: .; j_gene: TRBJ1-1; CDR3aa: CASSYSNSILNTEAFF; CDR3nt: TGTGCCAGCAGTTACTCCAACAGTATTTTGAACACTGAAGCTTTCTTT
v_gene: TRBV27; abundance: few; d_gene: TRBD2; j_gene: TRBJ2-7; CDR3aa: CASSLAGGYHYEQYF; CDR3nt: TGTGCCAGCAGCTTGGCGGGGGGGTACCACTACGAGCAGTACTTC
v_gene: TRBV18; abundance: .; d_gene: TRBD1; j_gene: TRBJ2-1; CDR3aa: CASSPRQGRGNEQFF; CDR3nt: TGTGCCAGCTCACCTAGACAGGGAAGGGGCAATGAGCAGTTCTTC
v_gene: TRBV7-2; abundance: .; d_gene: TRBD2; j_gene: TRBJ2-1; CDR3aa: CASSSAGGSYNEQFF; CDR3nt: TGTGCCAGCAGCTCGGCGGGGGGCTCCTACAATGAGCAGTTCTTC